This T cell receptor (beta chain) was sequenced during a study of CD8+ T cells in alopecia areata. Study results and limitations: In lesional scalp, particularly from alopecia totalis/universalis, clonality was higher than in normal scalp. TCRs were shared less clearly across patients than in mice, possibly for HLA-related reasons.

Germline V CDR1 and CDR2: NSQYPW, LRSPGD (reference sequence). This CDR3 contains 13 residues. cDNA reverse transcribed from extracted RNA served as the sequencing template. Clones were read by immunoSEQ multiplex PCR, and TCRdb kept only the in-frame ones, dropping some. The record shows 250,000 or so clones for this sample, with no singletons present. This clone was seen a handful of times. As yet, its antigen is unknown. Gene names and germline match the mouse. The read falls 4 residues short of the CDR3 end, and the missing part is taken from the germline J gene. It was with CD4, CD8alpha, NKG2D, NKG2ACE and other markers that pooled cutaneous lymph node cells were sorted.

This sequence was found in a C3H/HeJ mouse with alopecia areata. The MHC haplotype of the strain is H2-k. This chain uses TRBV1 with TRBJ2-7, with 7 bases fitting TRBD1. Specimen: CD4+ T cells sorted from a lymph node. The covered CDR3 bases are TGCACCTGCAGTGCAGACAGGGGGAAT. Protein product: CTCSADRGN. The CDR3 in full is CTCSADRGNEQYF.